This entry describes one T cell receptor (beta chain). PCR primers comprised 60 Vbeta and 13 Jbeta primers. Authors' analysis steps: An analysis that came later counted some 81 million unique TCR beta chains, around 12 million shared. Assay: immunoSEQ multiplex PCR; the TCRdb copy retains only in-frame clones and omits some. V and J calls and clone size are those listed in that table; D and trimming were worked out from the DNA. The sample contains roughly 13,000 clones, about 60% of which appear only once. These data are taken from a study of cytomegalovirus exposure and HLA in healthy donors. This CDR3 has 14 amino acids. CDR1 is SGDLS, CDR2 YYNGEE, per germline. Trimming left V 0 bases short and J 2 bases short, with 8 bases between.

The chain uses TRBV9 and TRBJ2-5; possible D gene TRBD2, 5 bases. The TCR comes from a woman aged 45-65 years in good health and CMV-seropositive. Source material: PBMCs. The CDR3 nucleotides read TGTGCCAGCAGCGTAGCTAGCCAACAAGAGACCCAGTACTTC. This sequence encodes CASSVASQQETQYF.